This T cell receptor beta chain appears in the sequencing data of a study of naive and memory T cell subsets. Study findings and constraints: Clonotypes here are unpaired alpha or beta chain sequences. Findings for naive and memory subsets could not be checked against ground truth. In naive cells, over 95% of TCR sequences were seen only once.

A note on this clonotype: Its target is not known.

Two oligonucleotides, mixed equimolar, formed the beta constant-region primer covering TRBC1 and TRBC2. Nested alpha and beta constant-region primers with the SP2 primer drove four PCR rounds on ligated cDNA. MiXCR, run by TCRdb on the UMI-ligation and nested PCR reads, gives a single entry per CDR3 protein. Here the sample spans approximately 80,000 distinct CDR3 sequences, 9% to 9.5% being singletons. The CDR3 has 15 residues. V shed 4 bases, J shed 10 bases, and the junction held 8 bases outside the gene matches. Looked up from germline, CDR1 is SEHNR and CDR2 is FQNEAQ (reference sequence). Alpha and beta libraries were amplified separately from the second PCR onward.

The chain carries TRBV7-9 and TRBJ2-1, with 12 bases lining up with TRBD1. Sequencing was done on a sample of naive CD8+ T cells from blood. The receptor comes from a human donor in good health. CDR3 coding DNA: TGTGCCAGCAGCTCACGGGACAGGGGGCGTAGGGAGCAGTTCTTC. This encodes CASSSRDRGRREQFF.